The 4 T cell receptor beta chains presented below share a single source sample, sequenced in a study of control samples from healthy donors and cancer patients. Measured with immunoSEQ multiplex PCR; TCRdb has only the in-frame clones, and not every one. The sample contains roughly 400,000 clones, 90% of which appear only once. The sample consisted of PBMCs. The source is a man between 35 and 55 years old with head and neck cancer.

This clone was counted once. V usage is TRBV11-2 and J usage is TRBJ2-2; D is ambiguous. Trimming stripped 3 bases from V and 8 bases from J, with 4 bases between. Germline V CDR1 and CDR2: SGHAT, FQNNGV. The CDR3 consists of 11 residues. DNA for the CDR3: TGTGCCAGCAGCTTTAAAGGGGAGCTGTTTTTT. This translates into CASSFKGELFF.

The chain has TRBV6-6 and TRBJ1-4; the D gene is possibly TRBD1 (5 bases). The germline V gene encodes CDR1 MNHNY and CDR2 SVGAGI (reference sequence). V lost 6 bases and J 7 bases, leaving 15 bases between the germline ends. The CDR3 totals 14 residues. This CDR3 is CASRGSTRGEKLFF. CDR3 bases: TGTGCCAGCAGGGGATCTACAAGGGGTGAAAAACTGTTTTTT.

The rearrangement joins TRBV7-8 to TRBJ2-7; TRBD2 might be the D (5 bases). V gave up 1 base and J gave up 1 base, with 14 bases separating them. Germline V gene data show CDR1 as SGHVS and CDR2 as FQNEAQ. The CDR3 extends over 16 amino acids. This chain's CDR3 is CASSLEAAGGSYEQYF. CDR3 in DNA: TGTGCCAGCAGCTTAGAAGCCGCGGGTGGATCCTACGAGCAGTACTTC.

The rearrangement links TRBV5-6 to TRBJ2-2; a possible D gene is TRBD1 (6 bases). Trimming took 2 bases from V and 7 from J, leaving 15 bases between them. The CDR3 consists of 15 residues. Per germline, CDR1 SGHDT and CDR2 YYEEEE. CDR3 protein: CASSFGTYIIGELFF. The CDR3 DNA sequence: TGTGCCAGCAGCTTCGGGACATACATTATCGGGGAGCTGTTTTTT.